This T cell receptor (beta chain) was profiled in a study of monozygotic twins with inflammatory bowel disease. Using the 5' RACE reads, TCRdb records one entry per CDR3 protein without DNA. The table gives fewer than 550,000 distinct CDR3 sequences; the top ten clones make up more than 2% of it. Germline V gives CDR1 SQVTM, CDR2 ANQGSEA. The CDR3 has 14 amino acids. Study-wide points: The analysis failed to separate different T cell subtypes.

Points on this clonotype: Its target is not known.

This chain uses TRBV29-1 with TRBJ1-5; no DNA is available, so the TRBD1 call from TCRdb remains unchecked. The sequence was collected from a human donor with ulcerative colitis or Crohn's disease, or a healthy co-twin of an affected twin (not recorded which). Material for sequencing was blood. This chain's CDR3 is CSVETQDGNQPQHF.